These 20 T cell receptor beta chains were sequenced from one sample in a study of control samples from healthy donors and cancer patients. Profiled with immunoSEQ multiplex PCR; TCRdb holds only in-frame clones, not every one. The sample contains roughly 160,000 clones, over 95% of which appear only once. What was sequenced was blood. The receptors shown here come from a woman aged 30 to 39 in good health.

This CDR3 reads CASSLGNAEAFF. CDR3 in DNA: TGTGCCAGCTCACTAGGTAACGCTGAAGCTTTCTTT. The chain has TRBV18 and TRBJ1-1; D unclear. The CDR3 is 12 residues long. Germline V gene sequence: CDR1 KGHSH, CDR2 LQKENI. Trimming took 4 bases from V and 6 from J, leaving 9 bases between them.

J is TRBJ1-4 and V is TRBV9; D unclear. Germline assignment: CDR1 SGDLS and CDR2 YYNGEE. This CDR3 is built from 15 residues. The V gene lost 0 bases and the J gene lost 0 bases, with 6 bases spanning the gap. The CDR3 protein is CASSVAPATNEKLFF. CDR3 sequence (DNA): TGTGCCAGCAGCGTAGCGCCAGCAACTAATGAAAAACTGTTTTTT.

The chain joins TRBV7-3 to TRBJ2-2, with TRBD1 as a possible D gene (5 bases). V was trimmed by 8 bases and J by 0 bases, leaving 10 bases between them. The length of the CDR3 is 14 residues. Germline loops: CDR1 SGHTA, CDR2 FQGTGA. As DNA, the CDR3 is TGTGCCAGCGGCACAGGATCGAACACCGGGGAGCTGTTTTTT. This encodes CASGTGSNTGELFF.

In DNA form, the CDR3 reads TGTGCCAGCAGCCCGGGACAGGCATATAGCAATCAGCCCCAGCATTTT. The encoded protein is CASSPGQAYSNQPQHF. The chain couples TRBV7-9 to TRBJ1-5; 8 bases match TRBD1. The junction had 6 bases not matched to a gene; V was cut back by 5 bases and J by 0 bases. From germline, CDR1 is SEHNR and CDR2 FQNEAQ (reference sequence). The CDR3 runs 16 residues.

The V call is TRBV5-6, the J call TRBJ2-1; maybe TRBD1 (6 bases). This CDR3 has 13 residues. Deletions cut 0 bases from V and 9 bases from J, with 10 bases between. The V gene's germline CDR1 is SGHDT and CDR2 YYEEEE. The CDR3 DNA follows: TGTGCCAGCAGCTTGGAGGGGGTGGCTGAGCAGTTCTTC. Translated: CASSLEGVAEQFF. Together with reference TRBV5-6 and TRBJ2-1, the CDR3 gives the full variable domain: DAGVTQSPTHLIKTRGQQVTLRCSPKSGHDTVSWYQQALGQGPQFIFQYYEEEERQRGNFPDRFSGHQFPNYSSELNVNALLLGDSALYLCASSLEGVAEQFFGPGTRLTVL.

V is TRBV6-5 and J is TRBJ2-1; 9 bases are a match to TRBD2. Germline V CDR1 and CDR2: MNHEY, SVGAGI. The J segment lost 10 bases and the V segment lost 6 bases, leaving 7 bases of the junction unmatched. There are 13 residues in the CDR3. The CDR3, as DNA: TGTGCCAGCAGCCGTAGCGGGGGAGGGGAGCAGTTCTTC. Residues: CASSRSGGGEQFF.

This clone was seen once. The CDR3 spells CASSFGGNYGYTF. The CDR3 DNA reads as TGTGCCAGCAGCTTCGGGGGAAACTATGGCTACACCTTC. The chain is built from TRBV11-3 and TRBJ1-2; weak D call: TRBD1 (5 bases). In germline, CDR1 is SGHNT, CDR2 YENEEA. The CDR3 spans 13 residues. Trimming took off 3 bases at V and 2 bases at J, with 7 bases between the two ends.

This clone was seen only once. The chain joins TRBV6-1 to TRBJ2-1; D may be TRBD1 or TRBD2 (5 bases each). The CDR3 has 14 residues. Germline CDR1 and CDR2: MNHNS and SASEGT. V shed 1 base and J shed 10 bases, with 14 bases lying between them. The CDR3: CASSEGQRSLEQFF. Written as DNA, the CDR3 is TGTGCCAGCAGTGAAGGACAGCGGTCGCTGGAGCAGTTCTTC.

This sequence joins TRBV9 and TRBJ2-5, with TRBD2 matching 9 bases. In germline, CDR1 is SGDLS, CDR2 YYNGEE. The CDR3 length is 16 residues. The V gene end was trimmed by 4 bases and the J gene end by 5 bases; junction bases not matched to a gene: 12. The CDR3: CASSPWGGGGSETQYF. DNA of the CDR3: TGTGCCAGCAGCCCCTGGGGCGGGGGGGGTAGTGAGACCCAGTACTTC. Full variable domain (rest looked up from reference TRBV9 and TRBJ2-5): DSGVTQTPKHLITATGQRVTLRCSPRSGDLSVYWYQQSLDQGLQFLIQYYNGEERAKGNILERFSAQQFPDLHSELNLSSLELGDSALYFCASSPWGGGGSETQYFGPGTRLLVL.

This rearrangement joins TRBV5-6 to TRBJ1-2; tentatively, D is TRBD1 (5 bases). This CDR3 has 16 amino acids. From germline, CDR1 is SGHDT and CDR2 YYEEEE. Trimming took 0 bases from V and 0 from J, leaving 12 bases between them. CDR3 DNA: TGTGCCAGCAGCTTGGTTGGGACCGGGGCTAACTATGGCTACACCTTC. This sequence encodes CASSLVGTGANYGYTF.

The chain links TRBV3-1 (or the pseudogene TRBV3-2) to TRBJ2-3; unclear D gene. CDR3 length equals 14 residues. Germline CDR1 and CDR2: LGHDT and YNNKEL (reference sequence). Trimming shortened V by 0 bases and J by 4 bases, and 8 bases separated the two germline ends. The CDR3 bases are TGTGCCAGCAGCCAAGAAGGAACATCAGATACGCAGTATTTT. It codes for CASSQEGTSDTQYF.

This rearrangement joins TRBV12-3 or TRBV12-4 to TRBJ1-2, with 7 bases identical to TRBD1. CDR3 length: 13 amino acids. Germline trimming cut 6 bases from V and 4 bases from J; bases unmatched to any gene: 5. CDR3 DNA sequence: TGTGCCAGCAGCCCGGGACAGACCTATGGCTACACCTTC. Encoded protein: CASSPGQTYGYTF.

CDR3 DNA: TGTGCCAGCAGTTATAACGGACTAGCGGCGAGGGAGCAGTACTTC. It codes for CASSYNGLAAREQYF. This chain joins TRBV6-2 or TRBV6-3 and TRBJ2-7; the match to TRBD2 covers 10 bases. This CDR3 contains 15 residues. V trimming: 3 bases; J trimming: 7 bases; junction bases outside the gene matches: 9. CDR1 and CDR2 from the germline V gene are MNHEY and SVGEGT.

The chain is built from TRBV5-6 and TRBJ1-1, with 7 bases fitting TRBD1. The junction had 2 bases not matched to a gene; V was cut back by 3 bases and J by 0 bases. The CDR3 length is 14 residues. The germline V gene encodes CDR1 SGHDT and CDR2 YYEEEE. CDR3 protein: CASSSTGVNTEAFF. CDR3 nucleotide sequence: TGTGCCAGCAGCTCAACAGGGGTGAACACTGAAGCTTTCTTT.

This rearrangement joins TRBV9 to TRBJ1-1; D gene uncertain. The V gene lost 4 bases and the J gene lost 9 bases, with 13 bases spanning the gap. The CDR3 is made up of 12 amino acids. CDR1 is SGDLS, CDR2 YYNGEE, per germline. The CDR3 region is CASSIPSTKAFF. DNA of the CDR3: TGTGCCAGCAGCATCCCAAGCACCAAAGCTTTCTTT. The full variable domain, its missing parts supplied by reference TRBV9 and TRBJ1-1, is DSGVTQTPKHLITATGQRVTLRCSPRSGDLSVYWYQQSLDQGLQFLIQYYNGEERAKGNILERFSAQQFPDLHSELNLSSLELGDSALYFCASSIPSTKAFFGQGTRLTVV.

This rearrangement joins TRBV6-5 to TRBJ2-1; D is undetermined. Germline V gene data show CDR1 as MNHEY and CDR2 as SVGAGI. The CDR3 is 15 residues long. Trimming stripped 7 bases from V and 4 bases from J, with 17 bases between. The CDR3 loop is CASNKGFKSYNEQFF. As DNA, the CDR3 is TGTGCCAGCAACAAGGGCTTCAAGAGTTACAATGAGCAGTTCTTC.

This chain uses TRBV15 with TRBJ2-4, with D possibly matching TRBD1 (5 bases). V lost 4 bases and J 0 bases, leaving 19 bases between the germline ends. The CDR3 contains 18 residues. The V gene's germline CDR1 is LNHNV and CDR2 YYDKDF (reference sequence). In DNA form, the CDR3 reads TGTGCCACCAGCAACCGTGGACACGTAAAACTAGCCAAAAACATTCAGTACTTC. Translated: CATSNRGHVKLAKNIQYF.

The chain carries TRBV27 and TRBJ2-1; the D gene is possibly TRBD1 (6 bases). The CDR3 totals 16 residues. Germline V gene data show CDR1 as MNHEY and CDR2 as SMNVEV (reference sequence). V lost 2 bases and J 5 bases, leaving 16 bases between the germline ends. The CDR3 sequence: CASSLSGRGIDNEQFF. In DNA, the CDR3 is TGTGCCAGCAGTTTAAGTGGCAGGGGTATTGACAATGAGCAGTTCTTC.

The chain couples TRBV28 to TRBJ1-5; D is undetermined. This CDR3 is built from 13 residues. Germline V gene lookup returns CDR1 MDHEN and CDR2 SYDVKM. Trimming stripped 5 bases from V and 5 bases from J, with 10 bases between. This CDR3 reads CASSPLRDQPQHF. CDR3 nucleotide sequence: TGTGCCAGCAGTCCCCTTCGCGATCAGCCCCAGCATTTT. Looking up the rest from reference TRBV28 and TRBJ1-5 gives the full variable domain: DVKVTQSSRYLVKRTGEKVFLECVQDMDHENMFWYRQDPGLGLRLIYFSYDVKMKEKGDIPEGYSVSREKKERFSLILESASTNQTSMYLCASSPLRDQPQHFGDGTRLSIL.

The rearrangement links TRBV10-3 to TRBJ2-2; 7 bases fit TRBD1. Trimming at V came to 6 bases and at J to 4 bases, leaving 5 bases not matched to a gene. Germline CDR1 ENHRY, CDR2 SYGVKD. The CDR3 runs 14 residues. Written as DNA, the CDR3 is TGTGCCATCAGGAGGGGGCAGGGCACCGGGGAGCTGTTTTTT. It codes for CAIRRGQGTGELFF.